The 5 T cell receptor beta chains below were found in one sample sequenced in a study of T cell responses to AZD1222 COVID-19 vaccine. The table came from immunoSEQ multiplex PCR; TCRdb's copy has only in-frame clones and leaves some out. This table has 130,000 to 150,000 clones, approximately 90% appearing once. Specimen: peripheral blood, collected on day 0 of AZD1222 vaccination. The receptors were gathered from an adult in good health.

The chain joins TRBV18 to TRBJ2-5; the match to TRBD2 covers 8 bases. The J segment lost 5 bases and the V segment lost 0 bases, leaving 11 bases of the junction unmatched. CDR3 size: 17 residues. Germline V CDR1 and CDR2: KGHSH, LQKENI. CDR3 nucleotide sequence: TGTGCCAGCTCACCACCGGGGTCGGGAGGGCCCAGGGAGACCCAGTACTTC. Translating gives CASSPPGSGGPRETQYF.

V is TRBV6-5 and J is TRBJ1-6, with no clear D. Germline V gives CDR1 MNHEY, CDR2 SVGAGI. Trimming stripped 0 bases from V and 8 bases from J, with 5 bases between. This CDR3 contains 13 residues. The CDR3 sequence: CASSYSWDSPLHF. The CDR3 DNA sequence: TGTGCCAGCAGTTACTCTTGGGATTCACCCCTCCACTTT.

This clone has only one observation. The rearrangement links TRBV12-5 to TRBJ1-2; TRBD1 matches 7 bases. V lost 3 bases to trimming and J lost 4 bases; unmatched junction nucleotides: 5. This CDR3 is 14 amino acids long. Germline CDR1 and CDR2: LGHNT and FRNRAP. As DNA, the CDR3 is TGTGCTAGTGGTTTAGCAGGACAGGCCTATGGCTACACCTTC. Protein sequence: CASGLAGQAYGYTF.

The chain recombines TRBV11-2 with TRBJ1-6; D call uncertain. Trimming stripped 1 base from V and 10 bases from J, with 11 bases between. The germline gives CDR1 SGHAT, CDR2 FQNNGV. The CDR3 consists of 14 residues. The CDR3: CASSLAVYRSPLHF. The CDR3 coding sequence is TGTGCCAGCAGCTTAGCGGTTTATCGCTCACCCCTCCACTTT.

The chain carries TRBV28 and TRBJ2-1; 8 nucleotides line up with TRBD2. The CDR3 consists of 15 residues. Trimming took 5 bases from V and 5 from J; bases not matched to a gene: 8. Germline V lookup: CDR1 MDHEN, CDR2 SYDVKM. The CDR3 loop reads CASSVGGAEDNEQFF. CDR3 nucleotide sequence: TGTGCCAGCAGTGTCGGGGGGGCGGAGGACAATGAGCAGTTCTTC.